Described below is a single TCR beta chain sequence and its context. This clonotype was observed a handful of times. The antigen this receptor binds is unknown. Base qualities are not at hand, and no much larger clone is one base apart. cDNA was synthesized by template-switch 5'RACE using a primer with a 10-nucleotide random unique molecular identifier that tagged each TCR transcript. Over 200 million TCR-beta sequences, covering 15-18 subjects, were produced in each sequencing run. The RNeasy kit was used for extraction of total RNA. TCR-beta VDJ regions were amplified with primers for the TCR constant region and the 5'RACE anchor, using the KAPA Real-time Library Amplification kit. A first PCR added sample indexes and Illumina adaptors, and a second PCR then raised library yield. After Ampure bead purification, the roughly 650 bp TCR product was size-selected on a 2% E-gel SizeSelection system. Library quality was checked on a Bioanalyzer, concentration was measured with Qubit, and libraries were quantified with the Kapa Library Quantification kit before pooling. An Illumina HiSeq 2500 sequenced the libraries paired-end 2 x 150 bp. To increase sequence diversity, roughly 24-32% phiX was spiked into each library pool. As for how the authors treated the data: The quality-filtered reads were processed with the UMI-based MiGEC pipeline, whose error correction step removed more than 75% of the raw TCR sequences. VDJ genes were aligned to IMGT germline references, and clonotypes were defined by unique CDR3 amino acid sequence plus V-J genes. Clonal expansion, Shannon diversity and CDR3 relatedness were evaluated with VDJtools (CalcPairwiseDistances, ClusterSamples), while phylogenetic trees were built in CLCbio workbench. Expanded clones were defined as having at least 8 unique UMIs, based on coefficient-of-variation modelling across technical triplicates. TCRdb reprocessed the public reads (quality trimming at Q25 with fastp, clone calling with MiXCR) and kept in-frame beta chains. Merged by CDR3 protein, the rows form single entries marked with the most common genes and DNA. The V and J calls reflect TCRdb's pipeline rather than the authors' work. This sample has approximately 51,000 distinct CDR3 sequences in its table, and around 3.4% of those were observed once. The top ten clonotypes cover more than 5% of the sample.

For the unsorted PBMC libraries, 2 million PBMCs were stored in RNAlater at -80 degrees C until RNA extraction and were used to generate the libraries. The multiple sclerosis patients were enrolled in a US clinical protocol that evaluated disease progression with magnetic resonance imaging. Peripheral blood underwent Ficoll-Hypaque density gradient centrifugation to isolate PBMCs, which were then cryopreserved in liquid nitrogen. The data belong to a study of neurological immune-mediated disorders (dated by TCRdb to between 2018 and 2020). Context from the whole study: Among the approximately 34 multiple sclerosis patients, roughly 31 had relapsing-remitting MS and 3 had secondary progressive MS. Peripheral blood TCR-beta repertoires from HTLV-I-associated myelopathy (HAM/TSP) patients, multiple sclerosis patients and healthy controls were compared by UMI-based sequencing. The 90 to 110 TCR-beta libraries covered PBMC samples along with longitudinal samples, technical triplicates, and paired sorted CD4+ and CD8+ T-cell subsets. Of the 65 to 70 subjects in the cohort, around 14 were HAM/TSP patients, approximately 34 were multiple sclerosis patients, and about 20 were healthy controls.

Overall study results and their limits: TCR clonal expansion was highest in HAM/TSP patients and lowest in MS patients, with MS patients falling below even healthy controls. No identical CDR3 amino acid sequences were shared among expanded clones across subjects, suggesting private TCR-beta repertoires in all groups. No association of the MS cluster with clinical or MRI features was observed, and the need for larger cohorts was stated by the authors. Repertoires from 18 of 34 MS patients were grouped by phylogenetic analysis into a cluster of related CDR3 sequences, suggesting a possible repertoire-level signature.

The source is a man aged 40-55 years with multiple sclerosis. Sequenced sample: PBMCs.

The DNA sequence follows: TGCGCCAGCAGCTCGGTCGCAGGGGGCACCGGGGAGCTGTTTTTT. Its translation is CASSSVAGGTGELFF. The chain was built from TRBV5-1 and TRBJ2-2; 7 middle bases align to TRBD1. Spanning cysteine to phenylalanine, the CDR3 consists of 15 amino acids. Just CDR3 DNA is preserved here, 45 bases in frame from base 1. The V end gives up 3 bases and the J end 4 bases, leaving 6 bases in the junction not matched to a gene. Looking up the germline V gene yields CDR1 SGHRS and CDR2 YFSETQ.